This T cell receptor beta chain was recovered during a study of blood T cell repertoires in COVID-19. Study summary: The samples span acute and convalescent COVID-19 from the United States, Italy and Spain. PBMCs, B-cell-depleted T cells, or T cells provided the cDNA or gDNA that made up the material.

Looked up from germline, CDR1 is MNHNY and CDR2 is SVGAGI (reference sequence). V dropped 1 base and J dropped 2; count of bases not matched to a gene: 2. This CDR3 has 15 residues. Sequencing used immunoSEQ multiplex PCR; TCRdb keeps in-frame clones, though not all of them. The repertoire holds under 200,000 clones, with about 93% as singletons. The specimen sequenced was peripheral blood. This chain connects TRBV6-6 to TRBJ2-3; 8 bases fit TRBD1. This receptor was taken from a man aged 45-65 years with acute or convalescent COVID-19. CDR3 sequence (DNA): TGTGCCAGCAGTTACTGGACAGGGCTCACAGATACGCAGTATTTT. Protein sequence: CASSYWTGLTDTQYF.